This T cell receptor (beta chain) was retrieved from a study of radiotherapy plus CTLA-4 blockade in lung cancer. Study information: Disease control reached roughly 33%, with objective responses in under 20%.

Germline V lookup: CDR1 GTSNPN, CDR2 SVGIG (reference sequence). With 2 bases clipped from V and 5 bases from J, the junction kept 0 bases outside the gene matches. This CDR3 is built from 12 residues. Only in-frame clones appear in the TCRdb table, and some are missing; sequencing was by immunoSEQ multiplex PCR. The data hold about 98,000 clones, with approximately 78% observed a single time. Sequencing was performed on peripheral blood, taken from a patient treated with radiotherapy plus ipilimumab. This sequence was found in a human donor with non-small cell lung cancer who had a partial response to radiotherapy plus ipilimumab. The rearrangement uses TRBV30 and TRBJ2-5; the match to TRBD2 covers 9 bases. As DNA, the CDR3 is TGTGCCTGGAGTAGCGGGAGGGAGACCCAGTACTTC. It yields the protein CAWSSGRETQYF. Full variable domain (outside the CDR3, taken from reference TRBV30 and TRBJ2-5): SQTIHQWPATLVQPVGSPLSLECTVEGTSNPNLYWYRQAAGRGLQLLFYSVGIGQISSEVPQNLSASRPQDRQFILSSKKLLLSDSGFYLCAWSSGRETQYFGPGTRLLVL.